The rows below give T cell receptor beta chains drawn from one sample of a study of T cells after yellow fever vaccination. TCRdb reprocessed the 5' RACE reads with MiXCR, giving one entry per CDR3 protein. The data hold 500,000 to 650,000 distinct CDR3 sequences, with 9% to 15% observed a single time. This specimen was PBMCs, taken on the day of the yellow fever booster vaccination. All receptors come from a young man who received the YFV17D yellow fever vaccine. Each CDR3 is given with its conserved first and last residue. A D gene is named only where the DNA matches it firmly. Clone size appears in some rows only: once, few, many, or a class for an expanded clone.

abundance,j_gene,v_gene,d_gene,CDR3nt,CDR3aa
.,TRBJ2-7,TRBV28,.,TGTGCCAGCAGGGCTCCAGCGGCGTCCATCCAGTACTTC,CASRAPAASIQYF
.,TRBJ2-1,TRBV5-1,TRBD2,TGCGCCAGCAGCTTCACTAGCGGGAGTGTCAACAATGAGCAGTTCTTC,CASSFTSGSVNNEQFF
many,TRBJ2-5,TRBV4-3,TRBD2,TGCGCCAGCAGCCCAGGACTAGGGGAGTCAACCCAGTACTTC,CASSPGLGESTQYF
.,TRBJ1-2,TRBV20-1,.,TGCAGTGCAGGGGGGACCTATGGCTACACCTTC,CSAGGTYGYTF
many,TRBJ2-1,TRBV6-2/TRBV6-3,.,TGTGCCAGCGCATTCCCCCGGGGTTTTTCTGGGTACGGCAATGAGCAGTTCTTC,CASAFPRGFSGYGNEQFF
few,TRBJ1-1,TRBV5-1,TRBD1,TGCGCCAGCAGCTTGGCGGGGACAGGGATGAACACTGAAGCTTTCTTT,CASSLAGTGMNTEAFF
many,TRBJ2-5,TRBV18,.,TGTGCCAGCTCACCAAACTCTCAAGAGACCCAGTACTTC,CASSPNSQETQYF
.,TRBJ2-5,TRBV6-2/TRBV6-3,.,TGTGCCAGCACCCTGGGGGGGACCCAGTACTTC,CASTLGGTQYF
.,TRBJ2-1,TRBV9,TRBD1,TGTGCCAGCAGCGTCACAGGGGGCAGTGAGCAGTTCTTC,CASSVTGGSEQFF
.,TRBJ2-7,TRBV6-2/TRBV6-3,.,TGTGCCAGCCGTAGCCTTCGGGGCCAGAACTCCTACGAGCAGTACTTC,CASRSLRGQNSYEQYF
.,TRBJ2-6,TRBV11-2,.,TGTGCCAGCAGAGTAGGTGTGGTGATTGGGGCCAACGTCCTGACTTTC,CASRVGVVIGANVLTF
.,TRBJ2-1,TRBV7-3,.,TGTGCCAGCAGCTTAACGGGGCCGGGAGTAAAGAATGAGCAGTTCTTC,CASSLTGPGVKNEQFF
few,TRBJ2-7,TRBV5-4,TRBD2,TGTGCCAGCAGCCACGGGGGGACGGCAAGCTACGAGCAGTACTTC,CASSHGGTASYEQYF
.,TRBJ2-1,TRBV9,TRBD1,TGTGCCAGCAGCCCCCGGGTTGGACAGGGGGCTAATGAGCAGTTCTTC,CASSPRVGQGANEQFF
.,TRBJ2-2,TRBV12-3/TRBV12-4,TRBD2,TGTGCCAGCAGGCCAGCGGGGTGGAACACCGGGGAGCTGTTTTTT,CASRPAGWNTGELFF
few,TRBJ1-1,TRBV27,TRBD1,TGTGCCAGCAGTTTTCTCCTCCCAGGGGGGAACACTGAAGCTTTCTTT,CASSFLLPGGNTEAFF
.,TRBJ1-1,TRBV7-9,.,TGTGCCAGCAAGGGGGTGAACACTGAAGCTTTCTTT,CASKGVNTEAFF
.,TRBJ1-1,TRBV30,.,TGTGCCCGCGGTAAAATCGGGGGGAACACTGAAGCTTTCTTT,CARGKIGGNTEAFF
.,TRBJ2-3,TRBV6-2/TRBV6-3,TRBD2,TGTGCCAGCAGTTCTATGGGACTAGCGAGACAAAAAGATACGCAGTATTTT,CASSSMGLARQKDTQYF
.,TRBJ2-3,TRBV30,.,TGTGCCTGGAGCAGCCTGGGGGCAGTGTCAGATACGCAGTATTTT,CAWSSLGAVSDTQYF
.,TRBJ2-7,TRBV11-2,TRBD1,TGTGCCAGCAGCTCACAGGGGTCTGGATACGAGCAGTACTTC,CASSSQGSGYEQYF
.,TRBJ2-1,TRBV21-1,.,TGTGCCAGCAGCGAGCCGTTGGGTTGCTCCTACAATGAGCAGTTCTTC,CASSEPLGCSYNEQFF
.,TRBJ1-5,TRBV9,.,TGTGCCAGCAGCCTTACCCCGTCGGTAGATCAGCCCCAGCATTTT,CASSLTPSVDQPQHF
.,TRBJ2-1,TRBV7-9,.,TGTGCCAGCAGCTCGCCACAACCTGGATTCTACAATGAGCAGTTCTTC,CASSSPQPGFYNEQFF
.,TRBJ2-3,TRBV2,TRBD2,TGTGCCAGTAGAACAGGGCCCCGACTCAGCGGGAGGGCCTCGGGTACGCAGTATTTT,CASRTGPRLSGRASGTQYF
few,TRBJ2-7,TRBV11-2,.,TGTGCCAGCAGCTCCCAGGGTCGGTCCTACGAGCAGTACTTC,CASSSQGRSYEQYF
few,TRBJ2-5,TRBV3-1,TRBD2,TGTGCCAGCACCCTACTAGCGGGAGAAGAGACCCAGTACTTC,CASTLLAGEETQYF
few,TRBJ2-7,TRBV9,.,TGTGCCAGCAGCGTAGATCCGGGTTCCTACGAGCAGTACTTC,CASSVDPGSYEQYF
.,TRBJ2-3,TRBV5-1,.,TGCGCCAGCAGCTTTTTCGGCAGGTTGGCAGATACGCAGTATTTT,CASSFFGRLADTQYF
.,TRBJ2-7,TRBV7-9,TRBD2,TGTGCCAGCAGTACACTAGCGGGAGGAGGCTACGAGCAGTACTTC,CASSTLAGGGYEQYF
.,TRBJ1-5,TRBV20-1,.,TGCAGTGCTAGCGTTGCGGGGGATCAGCCCCAGCATTTT,CSASVAGDQPQHF
.,TRBJ2-3,TRBV11-2,TRBD2,TGTGCCAGCAGCCTCAAATACGCCGGGACTAGCGGGAGTGATAAGCAGTATTTT,CASSLKYAGTSGSDKQYF
.,TRBJ2-2,TRBV12-3/TRBV12-4,TRBD2,TGTGCCAGCAGTTTAATGGGCGGGGGGATGTTCAGGGAGCTGTTTTTT,CASSLMGGGMFRELFF
many,TRBJ2-7,TRBV7-9,.,TGTGCCAGCAGCCCCCCTTCGGGAACCTACGAGCAGTACTTC,CASSPPSGTYEQYF
few,TRBJ2-7,TRBV5-1,.,TGCGCCAGCAGCTTGGCCGCGGGGTCATTCTACGAGCAGTACTTC,CASSLAAGSFYEQYF
.,TRBJ1-5,TRBV24-1,.,TGTGCCACCAGCGATGTCAATCAGCCCCAGCATTTT,CATSDVNQPQHF
.,TRBJ2-3,TRBV28,.,TGTGCCAGCAAGGGATCCGCCCGCACAGATACGCAGTATTTT,CASKGSARTDTQYF
few,TRBJ2-7,TRBV20-1,TRBD2,TGCAGTGCAACTAGCGGGAGGGCGTTCTACGAGCAGTACTTC,CSATSGRAFYEQYF
many,TRBJ2-2,TRBV5-1,.,TGCGCCAGCAGCCGAGGACCGACCGGGGAGCTGTTTTTT,CASSRGPTGELFF
few,TRBJ2-4,TRBV9,.,TGTGCCAGCAGCCCCATGGGGGCCATTCAGTACTTC,CASSPMGAIQYF
.,TRBJ1-1,TRBV25-1,.,TGTGCCAGCAGTGAATATTACGGCAACACTGAAGCTTTCTTT,CASSEYYGNTEAFF
few,TRBJ2-7,TRBV14,.,TGTGCCAGCAGCACGGGCAAGGGGTATTCCTACGAGCAGTACTTC,CASSTGKGYSYEQYF
few,TRBJ1-2,TRBV29-1,.,TGCAGCGTCAGGGACCAACGGGGCTATGGCTACACCTTC,CSVRDQRGYGYTF
few,TRBJ2-2,TRBV9,.,TGTGCCAGCAGCGTACTGGCGGGACCCACCGGGGAGCTGTTTTTT,CASSVLAGPTGELFF
.,TRBJ2-5,TRBV7-3,TRBD2,TGTGCCAGCAGCTACGGACTAGCGGGAGCCGAGAGGGAGACCCAGTACTTC,CASSYGLAGAERETQYF
.,TRBJ2-1,TRBV20-1,TRBD2,TGCAGTGCTAGGCCCCAACTAGCGGGAGGTAGTAATGAGCAGTTCTTC,CSARPQLAGGSNEQFF
.,TRBJ1-6,TRBV20-1,TRBD1,TGCAGTGCTAGCCGGCAGGGGGATAATTCACCCCTCCACTTT,CSASRQGDNSPLHF
.,TRBJ2-1,TRBV6-2/TRBV6-3,TRBD2,TGTGCCAGCAGTGCAGGACTAGCGGTGGATGAGCAGTTCTTC,CASSAGLAVDEQFF
few,TRBJ1-5,TRBV7-9,.,TGTGCCAGCAGCTTAGATTTGGGCGGGGGCGCCGGTCAGCCCCAGCATTTT,CASSLDLGGGAGQPQHF
few,TRBJ2-3,TRBV27,TRBD2,TGTGCCAGCAGTTTATCAGGAGGGAGGGCCGGAAGTACGCAGTATTTT,CASSLSGGRAGSTQYF
.,TRBJ2-3,TRBV10-3,.,TGTGCCATCAGTAATTTTGATACGCAGTATTTT,CAISNFDTQYF
few,TRBJ2-2,TRBV4-3,TRBD2,TGCGCCAGCAGCCAGGGTACTAGCGGACCGAACACCGGGGAGCTGTTTTTT,CASSQGTSGPNTGELFF
.,TRBJ2-5,TRBV20-1,TRBD2,TGCAGTGCTAGTAGCGCCCTAGCGGGAACGTCTGAGACCCAGTACTTC,CSASSALAGTSETQYF